The next 18 T cell receptor beta chains were all read from a single sample in a study of shared clonotypes between healthy human individuals. Only CD45RO-negative cells positively selected for CCR7 counted as naive CD8 cells, so terminally differentiated effector memory CD45RA+ cells were excluded. The protocol was immunoSEQ multiplex PCR, while the TCRdb copy is restricted to in-frame clones and leaves out a portion. Of about 2 million clones listed, less than 95% were seen once; the top ten hold 1.2%. Source material: naive CD8+ T cells sorted from blood. These TCRs come from a man between 18 and 35 years old in good health.

This clone has a single count. The sample holds other DNA sequences that translate to the same CDR3. The chain uses TRBV15 and TRBJ1-1; D is perhaps TRBD1 (6 bases). Germline CDR1 and CDR2: LNHNV and YYDKDF (reference sequence). The CDR3 is made up of 15 amino acids. Between the trimmed V and J ends, which lost 0 bases and 5 bases, there was a span of 13 bases. The CDR3 nucleotides are TGTGCCACCAGCAGAGATCTGGGGGCAGGGACTGAAGCTTTCTTT. Protein: CATSRDLGAGTEAFF.

This clone was detected once. V usage is TRBV27 and J usage is TRBJ2-7, with TRBD2 identical over 8 bases. This CDR3 has 15 residues. Germline CDR1 reads MNHEY; CDR2 reads SMNVEV (reference sequence). V lost 2 bases and J lost 2; bases outside the gene matches: 5. The chain's CDR3 is CASSLEAGVTYEQYF. CDR3 bases: TGTGCCAGCAGTTTAGAAGCGGGGGTCACCTACGAGCAGTACTTC.

The chain couples TRBV6-5 to TRBJ1-1; no reliable D call. The V gene lost 3 bases and the J gene lost 4 bases, with 18 bases spanning the gap. Germline values: CDR1 MNHEY, CDR2 SVGAGI. The CDR3 is made up of 16 amino acids. CDR3 bases: TGTGCCAGCAGTTATAAAAGTTGGGATCTGAGCACTGAAGCTTTCTTT. It specifies CASSYKSWDLSTEAFF.

The genes are TRBV7-9 and TRBJ1-2; TRBD1 is a possible D gene (6 bases). The germline gives CDR1 SEHNR, CDR2 FQNEAQ (reference sequence). Trimming removed 5 bases at V and 1 base at J, with 8 bases between. The CDR3 sequence is 13 residues long. The CDR3 loop is CASSVRGNYGYTF. In nucleotides, the CDR3 is TGTGCCAGCAGCGTCAGGGGTAACTATGGCTACACCTTC.

The chain uses TRBV5-1 and TRBJ2-2, with D hard to call. V lost 4 bases, J lost 0 bases, and 10 bases lay in between. This CDR3 spans 15 amino acids. Germline V gene sequence: CDR1 SGHRS, CDR2 YFSETQ. CDR3 coding DNA: TGCGCCAGCAGCCTGTATGATTCGAACACCGGGGAGCTGTTTTTT. Encoded protein: CASSLYDSNTGELFF.

The chain recombines TRBV11-2 with TRBJ1-2, with D hard to call. The CDR3 loop spans 14 amino acids. The germline V and J ends were trimmed by 1 base and 3 bases, with 9 bases remaining between them. Per the germline V gene, CDR1 is SGHAT and CDR2 is FQNNGV. As DNA, the CDR3 is TGTGCCAGCAGCTTAGGCCCCATCCACTATGGCTACACCTTC. It is translated as CASSLGPIHYGYTF. Combining the CDR3 with reference TRBV11-2 and TRBJ1-2 gives the whole variable domain EAGVAQSPRYKIIEKRQSVAFWCNPISGHATLYWYQQILGQGPKLLIQFQNNGVVDDSQLPKDRFSAERLKGVDSTLKIQPAKLEDSAVYLCASSLGPIHYGYTFGSGTRLTVV.

This clone occurred once. The CDR3 protein is CASSPYASGRSYNEQFF. The CDR3 bases are TGCGCCAGCAGCCCGTACGCTAGCGGGAGGTCGTACAATGAGCAGTTCTTC. V gene TRBV5-1 combines with J gene TRBJ2-1; 11 positions agree with TRBD2. Germline V gene sequence: CDR1 SGHRS, CDR2 YFSETQ. V was pared by 4 bases and J by 4 bases, with 10 bases of the junction left unmatched. The CDR3 runs 17 residues.

V usage is TRBV28 and J usage is TRBJ2-1, with TRBD1 matching over 7 bases. Germline trimming cut 5 bases from V and 5 bases from J; bases unmatched to any gene: 12. The CDR3 length is 16 residues. CDR1 and CDR2 from the germline V gene are MDHEN and SYDVKM. The CDR3 reads CASSPGQVLYDNEQFF. The CDR3 nucleotides read TGTGCCAGCAGTCCCGGACAGGTCCTATATGACAATGAGCAGTTCTTC. The whole variable domain, filled in from reference TRBV28 and TRBJ2-1, reads DVKVTQSSRYLVKRTGEKVFLECVQDMDHENMFWYRQDPGLGLRLIYFSYDVKMKEKGDIPEGYSVSREKKERFSLILESASTNQTSMYLCASSPGQVLYDNEQFFGPGTRLTVL.

Note on this clone: Other DNA sequences of this sample code for an identical CDR3. CDR3 DNA sequence: TGTGCCAGCAGCGTAGGCCATAGCAATCAGCCCCAGCATTTT. It encodes CASSVGHSNQPQHF. The V gene is TRBV9, the J gene TRBJ1-5; no firm D call. The V end was cut by 0 bases, the J end by 0 bases, with 4 bases between. CDR1 and CDR2 from the germline V gene are SGDLS and YYNGEE. The CDR3 is 14 residues long.

The V gene is TRBV9, the J gene TRBJ1-1, with a possible D match to TRBD1 (5 bases). The germline CDR1 and CDR2 sequences are SGDLS and YYNGEE. V was clipped by 3 bases and J by 1 base, with 7 bases between them. The CDR3 loop spans 13 amino acids. In DNA form, the CDR3 reads TGTGCCAGCAGCGGACAGAAGAACACTGAAGCTTTCTTT. Translating gives CASSGQKNTEAFF.

V usage is TRBV6-1 and J usage is TRBJ2-2; a weak D match, TRBD1 (6 bases). The ends were cut back, 10 bases at V and 10 bases at J, with 13 bases in the middle. Germline V gene data show CDR1 as MNHNS and CDR2 as SASEGT. The CDR3 consists of 11 residues. CDR3 DNA sequence: TGTGCCACCAAAGGGGGAATGGAGCTGTTTTTT. Protein sequence: CATKGGMELFF.

This clone was seen a single time. The chain links TRBV19 to TRBJ1-4; D is perhaps TRBD1 (6 bases). The CDR3 spans 13 residues. Trimming took 8 bases from V and 6 from J, leaving 13 bases between them. Germline assignment: CDR1 LNHDA and CDR2 SQIVND (reference sequence). The CDR3 spells CASSQGAHEKLFF. The CDR3 nucleotides are TGTGCCAGTTCACAGGGCGCCCATGAAAAACTGTTTTTT.

The chain combines TRBV19 with TRBJ2-1; 9 bases align to TRBD2. This CDR3 comprises 16 residues. Germline V gene lookup returns CDR1 LNHDA and CDR2 SQIVND (reference sequence). V lost 3 bases and J lost 5; bases outside the gene matches: 8. CDR3 region: CASSILAGTPNNEQFF. The DNA for the CDR3 is TGTGCCAGTAGTATCCTAGCGGGAACCCCTAACAATGAGCAGTTCTTC. Using reference TRBV19 and TRBJ2-1 for the parts outside the CDR3, the full variable domain is DGGITQSPKYLFRKEGQNVTLSCEQNLNHDAMYWYRQDPGQGLRLIYYSQIVNDFQKGDIAEGYSVSREKKESFPLTVTSAQKNPTAFYLCASSILAGTPNNEQFFGPGTRLTVL.

Worth noting for this clone: The identical CDR3 is also encoded by other nucleotide sequences in the sample. This chain links TRBV5-1 with TRBJ2-7; either TRBD1 or TRBD2 may fit D (5 bases each). From germline, CDR1 is SGHRS and CDR2 YFSETQ. V was pared by 4 bases and J by 2 bases, with 10 bases between. The CDR3 is 13 amino acids. CDR3 sequence (DNA): TGCGCCAGCAGCCCCCTGGGGGCCTACGAGCAGTACTTC. It encodes CASSPLGAYEQYF.

This clone has only one observation. V gene TRBV5-5 combines with J gene TRBJ1-1; weak D call: TRBD1 (5 bases). The CDR3 length is 16 residues. Trimming stripped 0 bases from V and 0 bases from J, with 12 bases between. Germline CDR1 SGHKS, CDR2 YYEKEE (reference sequence). The CDR3 DNA sequence: TGTGCCAGCAGCTTGGCTGGGGGGAGTGTGAACACTGAAGCTTTCTTT. Translation: CASSLAGGSVNTEAFF. Drawing the rest from reference TRBV5-5 and TRBJ1-1, the complete variable domain is DAGVTQSPTHLIKTRGQQVTLRCSPISGHKSVSWYQQVLGQGPQFIFQYYEKEERGRGNFPDRFSARQFPNYSSELNVNALLLGDSALYLCASSLAGGSVNTEAFFGQGTRLTVV.

The V and J genes are TRBV11-2 and TRBJ1-6; D remains ambiguous. The CDR3 runs 12 residues. Germline V gives CDR1 SGHAT, CDR2 FQNNGV. Trimming took 5 bases from V and 8 from J, leaving 7 bases between them. CDR3 DNA sequence: TGTGCCAGCAGCGATTCGGATTCACCCCTCCACTTT. Translation gives CASSDSDSPLHF.

This clone was detected only a few times. Here the CDR3 reads CASSFPQLGEKLFF. CDR3 coding DNA: TGTGCCAGCAGCTTTCCGCAGTTGGGCGAAAAACTGTTTTTT. This chain links TRBV5-4 with TRBJ1-4; D call uncertain. Germline CDR1 reads SGHNT; CDR2 reads YYREEE (reference sequence). V was pared by 2 bases and J by 8 bases, with 13 bases between. The CDR3 runs to 14 residues.

The chain uses TRBV5-6 and TRBJ2-3; no clear D gene. V dropped 2 bases and J dropped 4 bases, with 11 bases sitting between them. CDR3 length: 14 amino acids. Per germline, CDR1 SGHDT and CDR2 YYEEEE. CDR3 nucleotide sequence: TGTGCCAGCAGCTTTGAGACTCCGGCAGATACGCAGTATTTT. This codes for CASSFETPADTQYF.